This T cell receptor (beta chain) is from a study of blood T cell repertoires in COVID-19. Assay: immunoSEQ multiplex PCR; the TCRdb copy retains only in-frame clones and omits some. The sample lists approximately 98,000 clones, more than 65% seen once, with about 10% in the top ten. This CDR3 has 15 residues. The junction had 3 bases not matched to a gene; V was cut back by 3 bases and J by 4 bases. Germline V lookup: CDR1 ENHRY, CDR2 SYGVKD. The sequence was collected from a woman of 80 years or more with acute or convalescent COVID-19. The rearrangement uses TRBV10-3 and TRBJ2-3, with 11 bases matching TRBD2. The sample was peripheral blood. CDR3 sequence reads: CAISDSGGAADTQYF. As DNA, the CDR3 is TGTGCCATCAGTGATAGCGGGGGGGCTGCAGATACGCAGTATTTT.